This TCR beta chain is from a study of T cell repertoires in cytomegalovirus infection. The wider study: CMV infection and matching HLA type were both indicated by public TCR beta signatures.

Points from the study as a whole: The ex vivo response was dominated by HLA-C-restricted CMV-specific TCR beta clonotypes. The cumulative frequency of public TCR beta families distinguished individuals who carried CMV together with the relevant HLA.

CDR3 size: 12 residues. The V gene's germline CDR1 is LNHDA and CDR2 SQIVND (reference sequence). Using its own MiXCR run on the reads, TCRdb lists one record per CDR3 protein. Of more than 350,000 distinct CDR3 sequences in the sample, approximately 31% were seen once. Comments on this clonotype: Its target is not known.

The sequencing sample was made of PBMCs. The chain couples TRBV19 to TRBJ1-2; 8 bases fit TRBD1. This TCR was sampled from a human donor in good health (CMV status not recorded). Some clones in this sample may be carry-over from other donors' samples. DNA for the CDR3: TGTGCATCGGACGACAGGGGTGGTGGCTACACCTTC. It specifies CASDDRGGGYTF.